These T cell receptor beta chains were read from a single sample in a study of blood T cell repertoires in COVID-19. This table comes from immunoSEQ multiplex PCR, and its TCRdb copy is limited to in-frame clones, with some not included. The sample carries about 31,000 clones, over 85% recorded once. The specimen sequenced was peripheral blood. The origin of the receptors is an older man with active or convalescent COVID-19. Each CDR3 is given with its conserved first and last residue. A D gene is named only where the DNA matches it firmly. Where a row states a size, it is once, few, many or the class of an expanded clone; other rows omit it.

len	d_gene	v_gene	abundance	j_gene	CDR3aa	CDR3nt
17	TRBD2	TRBV4-1	NA	TRBJ2-3	CASSQLLAGPREDTQYF	TGCGCCAGCAGCCAACTTCTAGCGGGGCCGCGGGAAGATACGCAGTATTTT
16	TRBD2	TRBV27	NA	TRBJ2-1	CASRLTSGGIYNEQFF	TGTGCCAGCAGACTCACTAGCGGGGGAATTTACAATGAGCAGTTCTTC
13	TRBD1	TRBV2	NA	TRBJ1-4	CATRGPTNEKLFF	TGTGCCACAAGGGGGCCTACTAATGAAAAACTGTTTTTT
15	TRBD2	TRBV9	NA	TRBJ2-1	CASSVGSGSYNEQFF	TGTGCCAGCAGCGTAGGGAGCGGGAGTTACAATGAGCAGTTCTTC
16	TRBD1	TRBV5-6	NA	TRBJ1-1	CASSLVTTGAEGEAFF	TGTGCCAGCAGCTTGGTGACGACAGGGGCCGAAGGAGAAGCTTTCTTT
16	TRBD2	TRBV6-4	few	TRBJ2-3	CASSDSAGGNADTQYF	TGTGCCAGCAGTGACTCAGCGGGGGGCAACGCAGATACGCAGTATTTT
15	TRBD2	TRBV19	NA	TRBJ2-1	CASSIRSSGMDEQFF	TGTGCCAGTAGTATAAGGTCTAGCGGGATGGATGAGCAGTTCTTC
16	NA	TRBV21-1	once	TRBJ2-1	CASSSRHLGNYNEQFF	TGTGCCAGCAGCAGCAGACACCTCGGCAATTACAATGAGCAGTTCTTC
17	TRBD1	TRBV7-8	NA	TRBJ2-3	CASRTTGGSSIVHTQYF	TGTGCCAGCAGGACGACAGGGGGCTCATCTATAGTCCATACGCAGTATTTT
14	TRBD1	TRBV6-5	NA	TRBJ1-1	CASSPGTGVTEAFF	TGTGCCAGCAGTCCCGGGACAGGGGTAACTGAAGCTTTCTTT
15	TRBD1	TRBV15	NA	TRBJ2-2	CATSPTGGYTGELFF	TGTGCCACCAGCCCTACAGGGGGATACACCGGGGAGCTGTTTTTT
15	TRBD1	TRBV5-1	NA	TRBJ2-5	CASSLDGQGEETQYF	TGCGCCAGCAGCTTGGATGGACAGGGTGAGGAGACCCAGTACTTC
14	TRBD1	TRBV19	NA	TRBJ1-1	CASSRGQGGTEAFF	TGTGCCAGTAGTAGGGGACAGGGGGGAACTGAAGCTTTCTTT
14	NA	TRBV18	NA	TRBJ1-1	CASSPAGGIGEAFF	TGTGCCAGCTCCCCAGCCGGGGGTATCGGAGAAGCTTTCTTT
15	TRBD1	TRBV5-1	NA	TRBJ2-3	CASSTGQGTTDTQYF	TGCGCCAGCAGCACGGGACAGGGCACCACAGATACGCAGTATTTT
14	NA	TRBV5-1	NA	TRBJ1-1	CASSLTRGNTEAFF	TGCGCCAGCAGCTTGACCAGGGGGAACACTGAAGCTTTCTTT
16	TRBD1	TRBV13	once	TRBJ1-1	CASSSPPTGRNTEAFF	TGTGCCAGCAGCTCCCCGCCGACAGGGAGGAACACTGAAGCTTTCTTT
14	NA	TRBV5-4	NA	TRBJ1-2	CASSTEQGYYGYTF	TGTGCCAGCAGCACCGAACAGGGTTACTATGGCTACACCTTC
16	TRBD2	TRBV7-8	NA	TRBJ2-3	CASSLAGGGNTDTQYF	TGTGCCAGCAGCTTAGCCGGCGGGGGGAACACAGATACGCAGTATTTT
18	TRBD1	TRBV4-2	NA	TRBJ2-6	CASSPGQGVSSGANVLTF	TGTGCCAGCAGCCCAGGACAGGGGGTCTCAAGCGGGGCCAACGTCCTGACTTTC
13	NA	TRBV2	NA	TRBJ2-5	CASRVGEQETQYF	TGTGCCAGCAGGGTAGGGGAACAAGAGACCCAGTACTTC
15	TRBD1	TRBV30	NA	TRBJ2-2	CAWDLDRVGAGELFF	TGTGCCTGGGACCTCGACAGGGTAGGGGCCGGGGAGCTGTTTTTT
13	NA	TRBV9	once	TRBJ2-2	CASSVGVPGELFF	TGTGCCAGCAGCGTAGGAGTCCCCGGGGAGCTGTTTTTT
14	TRBD1	TRBV2	NA	TRBJ2-2	CASKGQGHTGELFF	TGTGCCAGCAAGGGACAGGGACACACCGGGGAGCTGTTTTTT
15	TRBD1	TRBV7-9	NA	TRBJ2-1	CASSPTGQGYNEQFF	TGTGCCAGCAGCCCTACGGGACAGGGGTACAATGAGCAGTTCTTC
13	NA	TRBV6-5	once	TRBJ1-1	CASSTERNTEAFF	TGTGCCAGCAGCACCGAGAGGAACACTGAAGCTTTCTTT
15	NA	TRBV19	NA	TRBJ2-6	CASSMTGPGANVLTF	TGTGCCAGTAGTATGACAGGACCCGGGGCCAACGTCCTGACTTTC
15	TRBD2	TRBV11-2	few	TRBJ2-3	CASSRPSGSTDTQYF	TGTGCCAGCAGCAGACCTAGCGGAAGCACAGATACGCAGTATTTT
15	NA	TRBV6-2/TRBV6-3	NA	TRBJ1-2	CASSSSREAPYGYTF	TGTGCCAGCAGCAGTTCTCGAGAGGCACCTTATGGCTACACCTTC
16	TRBD1	TRBV5-4	NA	TRBJ2-4	CASSNTHGTGQNIQYF	TGTGCCAGCAGTAATACCCACGGGACAGGGCAAAACATTCAGTACTTC
16	NA	TRBV6-1	NA	TRBJ1-3	CASSAQGRYSGNTIYF	TGTGCCAGCAGTGCGCAGGGGCGCTACTCTGGAAACACCATATATTTT
14	TRBD1	TRBV11-2	NA	TRBJ1-2	CASSFDRGGYGYTF	TGTGCCAGCAGCTTCGACAGGGGTGGGTATGGCTACACCTTC
16	NA	TRBV4-1	NA	TRBJ2-3	CASSQEGQPSTDTQYF	TGCGCCAGCAGCCAAGAGGGGCAGCCCTCAACAGATACGCAGTATTTT
13	NA	TRBV12-5	NA	TRBJ1-2	CASGTAGSYGYTF	TGTGCTAGTGGTACCGCAGGAAGCTATGGCTACACCTTC
18	TRBD2	TRBV19	NA	TRBJ2-7	CASSITLAGGPRPSEQYF	TGTGCCAGTAGTATCACACTAGCGGGGGGCCCCCGCCCCAGCGAGCAGTACTTC
15	NA	TRBV9	NA	TRBJ2-3	CASSEGTSGGLTQYF	TGTGCCAGCAGCGAGGGGACTTCAGGGGGTTTGACGCAGTATTTT
14	NA	TRBV9	NA	TRBJ2-1	CASSVGAGYDEQFF	TGTGCCAGCAGCGTAGGGGCAGGGTATGATGAGCAGTTCTTC
14	NA	TRBV11-2	NA	TRBJ2-3	CASSLDSSADTQYF	TGTGCCAGCAGCTTAGACTCTTCAGCGGATACGCAGTATTTT
13	TRBD2	TRBV5-6	NA	TRBJ2-7	CASSFSGRDEQYF	TGTGCCAGCAGCTTTTCCGGGAGGGACGAGCAGTACTTC
15	NA	TRBV18	NA	TRBJ1-1	CASFRDQGTNTEAFF	TGTGCCAGCTTCCGGGACCAGGGGACGAACACTGAAGCTTTCTTT
16	NA	TRBV5-1	NA	TRBJ2-5	CASSGVMGGSQETQYF	TGCGCCAGCAGCGGGGTCATGGGGGGATCCCAAGAGACCCAGTACTTC
15	NA	TRBV6-5	NA	TRBJ2-3	CASSSRQGRGDTQYF	TGTGCCAGCAGTTCCCGACAGGGACGGGGGGATACGCAGTATTTT
12	NA	TRBV10-1	NA	TRBJ2-2	CASSDSPGELFF	TGCGCCAGCAGTGACTCCCCCGGGGAGCTGTTTTTT
16	TRBD1	TRBV24-1	once	TRBJ2-5	CATSDRGDRGRETQYF	TGTGCCACCAGTGATCGCGGGGACAGGGGGAGAGAGACCCAGTACTTC
15	TRBD1	TRBV5-1	NA	TRBJ2-1	CASSPEGTGYNEQFF	TGCGCCAGCAGCCCGGAGGGGACAGGCTACAATGAGCAGTTCTTC
13	NA	TRBV30	NA	TRBJ1-5	CAWGVGGNQPQHF	TGTGCCTGGGGGGTGGGGGGAAATCAGCCCCAGCATTTT
13	NA	TRBV7-3	few	TRBJ2-2	CASSLGEHGELFF	TGTGCCAGCAGCCTCGGGGAACACGGGGAGCTGTTTTTT
11	TRBD1	TRBV27	NA	TRBJ1-1	CASSPRTGAFF	TGTGCCAGCAGTCCGAGGACAGGGGCTTTCTTT
15	TRBD2	TRBV3-1/TRBV3-2	NA	TRBJ2-7	CASSQGGTSVYEQYF	TGTGCCAGCAGCCAAGGAGGGACTAGCGTGTACGAGCAGTACTTC
17	TRBD2	TRBV3-1/TRBV3-2	NA	TRBJ2-3	CASSQGEREVGTDTQYF	TGTGCCAGCAGCCAAGGGGAGCGGGAGGTAGGCACAGATACGCAGTATTTT
14	NA	TRBV2	NA	TRBJ2-2	CASSGQGGTGELFF	TGTGCCAGCAGTGGGCAGGGTGGGACCGGGGAGCTGTTTTTT
14	TRBD1	TRBV3-1/TRBV3-2	once	TRBJ1-1	CASSQGLTGGLLMF	TGTGCCAGCAGCCAGGGTTTGACAGGGGGGCTTCTAATGTTT
11	NA	TRBV29-1	NA	TRBJ2-7	CSVEGGHEQYF	TGCAGCGTTGAAGGGGGCCACGAGCAGTACTTC
17	NA	TRBV29-1	NA	TRBJ1-4	CSVVEGSYRTTNEKLFF	TGCAGCGTTGTGGAGGGGTCGTACCGAACAACTAATGAAAAACTGTTTTTT